This T cell receptor beta chain derives from a study of cytomegalovirus exposure and HLA in healthy donors. Study context: Earlier findings included roughly 120 million unique TCR beta sequences obtained from 150 million to 200 million T cells.

Germline CDR1 MNHNY, CDR2 SVGAGI (reference sequence). The CDR3 totals 11 residues. Trimming removed 7 bases from V and 1 base from J, with 5 bases in between. PCR employed 60 Vbeta and 13 Jbeta primers. The assay was immunoSEQ multiplex PCR, and TCRdb's table has in-frame clones only and misses some. The table has under 140,000 clones, approximately 80% seen once. Study-level findings and limits: V- and J-gene trimming in TCR beta was tied to a missense DCLRE1C variant by an analysis performed later. It emerged from a later analysis that several of the most significant clusters appeared to be linked to common viral pathogens. Productive status was seen about 87% or about 30% of the time for most TCR beta V segments in an earlier analysis.

For this clone: The antigen is unknown.

The chain is built from TRBV6-6 and TRBJ2-7; D gene uncertain. This receptor was identified in a woman aged 55-75 years in good health and CMV-seropositive. The sequenced sample consisted of PBMCs. The CDR3 is CASINSYEQYF. As DNA, the CDR3 is TGTGCCAGCATCAATTCCTACGAGCAGTACTTC.